What follows describes a single TCR beta chain. What it binds is not known. Generated by immunoSEQ multiplex PCR, the TCRdb table keeps only in-frame clones and is missing some. The data show roughly 61,000 clones, about four fifths seen once. Within the ViraFEST assay, antigen-specific CD4+ T cells underwent expansion with viral peptide pools prior to sequencing. Culturing for roughly 10 days preceded CD4+ T cell isolation. No vaccinee had earlier SARS-CoV-2 infection, and nucleocapsid antibodies were negative. This sample is drawn from a study of vaccination effects on CD4 cells after COVID-19. Findings and caveats of the study: Of the vaccine-induced clones from healthy vaccinees, merely 1 of 255 recognized common cold coronaviruses as well. At late timepoints after vaccination, vaccine- and infection-induced clones shrank markedly. Only a few convalescent patients and no early post-infection timepoints featured in the study.

Deletions cut 5 bases from V and 8 bases from J, with 16 bases between. Germline loops: CDR1 SGHVS, CDR2 FQNEAQ. The CDR3 is 15 amino acids. The clonotype originates from a human donor who received a COVID-19 vaccine. The sample was CD4+ T cells from PBMCs cultured with HCoV-229E spike peptides, taken before COVID-19 vaccination. The rearrangement joins TRBV7-8 to TRBJ1-6; D possibly corresponds to TRBD1 (6 bases). In nucleotides, the CDR3 is TGTGCCAGCAGCCTAACGGACAGCGTGCATTCACCCCTCCACTTT. It is translated as CASSLTDSVHSPLHF. Supplemented by reference TRBV7-8 and TRBJ1-6, the full variable domain reads GAGVSQSPRYKVAKRGQDVALRCDPISGHVSLFWYQQALGQGPEFLTYFQNEAQLDKSGLPSDRFFAERPEGSVSTLKIQRTQQEDSAVYLCASSLTDSVHSPLHFGNGTRLTVT.